The 21 T cell receptor beta chains below come from one sample, sequenced in a study of Graves' ophthalmopathy and Graves' hyperthyroidism (dated by TCRdb to the late 2010s). TCRdb names Illumina HiSeq 2000 as the instrument used. For repertoire sequencing, the TCR beta CDR3 regions were amplified from RNA transcripts. HTBI primers and the Qiagen OneStep RT-PCR kit were used in a first-round RT-PCR, which was followed by a second-round multiplex PCR, size selection and purification. TCRdb took the public reads, trimmed them with fastp at Q25, ran MiXCR for clone calling and kept in-frame beta chains. Rows with one shared CDR3 protein collapse into an entry with the most common genes and DNA. The sample table contains about 370,000 distinct CDR3 sequences; only one count was recorded for about 18% of them. 2% to 3% of the sample goes to the ten largest clones. Input material: peripheral blood. The receptors stem from an adult woman with stable Graves' hyperthyroidism.

This chain uses TRBV6-1 with TRBJ2-7; 8 bases fit TRBD1. Germline V CDR1 and CDR2: MNHNS, SASEGT. The junction had 7 bases not matched to a gene; V was cut back by 8 bases and J by 1 base. This CDR3 spans 14 amino acids. CDR3 protein: CASLGWTGSYEQYF. In DNA form, the CDR3 reads TGTGCCAGCCTGGGGTGGACAGGGTCCTACGAGCAGTACTTC.

This clonotype was seen repeatedly, ten times or more. V usage is TRBV27 and J usage is TRBJ2-5, with TRBD1 matching 9 bases. CDR1 and CDR2 from the germline V gene are MNHEY and SMNVEV (reference sequence). Losses at the gene ends were 6 bases for V and 9 bases for J; bases not matched to a gene: 14. The CDR3 has 15 residues. CDR3 loop: CASSPQGAVGAAQYF. CDR3 DNA: TGTGCCAGCAGCCCACAGGGGGCTGTCGGAGCGGCCCAGTACTTC.

This clonotype was recorded many times. The chain carries TRBV18 and TRBJ2-5; D may be TRBD2 (6 bases). The V gene's germline CDR1 is KGHSH and CDR2 LQKENI. Between the trimmed V and J ends, which lost 3 bases and 2 bases, there was a span of 19 bases. There are 17 residues in the CDR3. The CDR3 is CASSPFGVGLQQETQYF. The CDR3 region has the DNA TGTGCCAGCTCACCCTTCGGGGTGGGACTCCAACAAGAGACCCAGTACTTC.

This clonotype was recorded many times. The V call is TRBV28, the J call TRBJ2-2; D may be TRBD2 (6 bases). The CDR3 extends over 15 amino acids. Trimming removed 8 bases at V and 5 bases at J, with 18 bases between. Per the germline V gene, CDR1 is MDHEN and CDR2 is SYDVKM. The CDR3 region is CASVGHRAGTGELFF. The CDR3 DNA is TGTGCCAGCGTAGGACATCGGGCGGGAACCGGGGAGCTGTTTTTT.

CDR3 DNA sequence: TGCGCCAGCAGTCGGACCTCGAACACCGGGGAGCTGTTTTTT. Protein product: CASSRTSNTGELFF. J is TRBJ2-2 and V is TRBV5-1, with unresolved D. V lost 5 bases and J lost 0, with 8 bases in between. CDR1 is SGHRS, CDR2 YFSETQ, per germline. The CDR3 is 14 amino acids.

At least ten counts were recorded for this clonotype. This chain uses TRBV5-1 with TRBJ2-5; 10 bases line up with TRBD2. This CDR3 is built from 17 residues. The V gene end was trimmed by 3 bases and the J gene end by 7 bases; junction bases not matched to a gene: 15. The germline V gene encodes CDR1 SGHRS and CDR2 YFSETQ. The CDR3 sequence: CASSSGGLAEKGGTQYF. The DNA for the CDR3 is TGCGCCAGCAGCTCGGGAGGACTAGCGGAGAAGGGGGGGACCCAGTACTTC.

This clonotype occurred many times. V gene TRBV12-3 or TRBV12-4 combines with J gene TRBJ1-1; D unclear. CDR3 length: 13 residues. Trimming removed 3 bases from V and 1 base from J, with 6 bases in between. In DNA, the CDR3 is TGTGCCAGCAGTTTCGCGGAGAACACTGAAGCTTTCTTT. This encodes CASSFAENTEAFF.

This clonotype was counted ten times or more. The V and J genes are TRBV7-2 and TRBJ2-4, with D tentatively TRBD1 (6 bases). The V end lost 5 bases, the J end lost 4 bases, and 9 bases lay between the germline ends. The CDR3 runs 13 residues. CDR1 and CDR2 from the germline V gene are SGHTA and FQGNSA. CDR3 residues: CASSPQGKNIQYF. The CDR3 DNA sequence: TGTGCCAGCAGCCCACAGGGAAAAAACATTCAGTACTTC.

This clonotype was seen at least ten times. This chain links TRBV4-2 with TRBJ1-5; no firm D call. V was pared by 0 bases and J by 7 bases, with 13 bases between. This CDR3 is 15 amino acids long. CDR1 and CDR2 (germline): LGHNA, YNFKEQ. The CDR3 DNA sequence: TGTGCCAGCAGCCAAGAAGCCCGGGGTCTCCAGCCCCAGCATTTT. Translation gives CASSQEARGLQPQHF.

This clonotype showed up many times. The chain combines TRBV28 with TRBJ2-7; 9 bases are a match to TRBD1. CDR3 length: 14 amino acids. The V gene end was trimmed by 6 bases and the J gene end by 3 bases; junction bases not matched to a gene: 6. The V gene's germline CDR1 is MDHEN and CDR2 SYDVKM. Here the CDR3 DNA reads TGTGCCAGCAGCGGGGGACAGGGTGTCTACGAGCAGTACTTC. Residues: CASSGGQGVYEQYF.

V is TRBV29-1 and J is TRBJ2-7; no definite D call. The CDR3 is made up of 12 amino acids. Per germline, CDR1 SQVTM and CDR2 ANQGSEA. Trimming shortened V by 4 bases and J by 2 bases, and 9 bases separated the two germline ends. The CDR3 loop reads CSVGFGAYEQYF. The CDR3 nucleotides are TGCAGCGTTGGTTTCGGCGCCTACGAGCAGTACTTC.

This clonotype has at least ten counts. The V and J genes are TRBV20-1 and TRBJ2-7, with TRBD1 identical over 10 bases. V was pared by 2 bases and J by 3 bases, with 4 bases of the junction left unmatched. The CDR3 totals 14 residues. Per germline, CDR1 DFQATT and CDR2 SNEGSKA (reference sequence). CDR3 coding DNA: TGCAGTGCTAGAACCGGGACAGGGGACTACGAGCAGTACTTC. Its protein is CSARTGTGDYEQYF.

This clonotype was seen ten or more times. The chain uses TRBV6-2 or TRBV6-3 and TRBJ2-7, with TRBD2 matching 11 bases. CDR1 is MNHEY, CDR2 SVGEGT, per germline. V was clipped by 7 bases and J by 3 bases; unmatched bases: 5. The CDR3 contains 14 residues. The DNA of the CDR3 is TGTGCCAGCACTCATAGCGGGAGGGTCTACGAGCAGTACTTC. Protein: CASTHSGRVYEQYF.

This clonotype came up many times. V and J are TRBV28 and TRBJ1-5; 7 bases fit TRBD1. From germline, CDR1 is MDHEN and CDR2 SYDVKM. Trimming at V came to 5 bases and at J to 2 bases, leaving 12 bases not matched to a gene. The CDR3 is 17 amino acids. The CDR3 bases are TGTGCCAGCAGTCAGACAGGGAGGGTGTGGGGCAATCAGCCCCAGCATTTT. Its translation: CASSQTGRVWGNQPQHF.

This clonotype was seen repeatedly, ten times or more. The chain has TRBV6-5 and TRBJ2-7, with D unclear. Germline V gene data show CDR1 as MNHEY and CDR2 as SVGAGI. Trimming left V 5 bases short and J 3 bases short, with 14 bases between. The CDR3 is 14 amino acids. CDR3 DNA: TGTGCCAGCAGTCTACCCCCCAAATACTACGAGCAGTACTTC. Protein: CASSLPPKYYEQYF.

The sample holds many counts of this clonotype. The gene calls are TRBV5-1 and TRBJ1-5, with D possibly being TRBD1 (5 bases). Trimming removed 3 bases from V and 9 bases from J, with 10 bases in between. The CDR3 has 12 residues. Germline CDR1 reads SGHRS; CDR2 reads YFSETQ. In DNA form, the CDR3 reads TGCGCCAGCAGCTCTGCTGGGGGGCCCCAGCATTTT. Amino acids: CASSSAGGPQHF.

This clonotype was found many times. The chain couples TRBV27 to TRBJ1-1; possible D gene TRBD1, 6 bases. The CDR3 length is 14 residues. Germline CDR1 and CDR2: MNHEY and SMNVEV (reference sequence). V lost 2 bases and J lost 3, with 10 bases in between. This CDR3 is CASSLLPGDTEAFF. DNA for the CDR3: TGTGCCAGCAGTTTACTCCCAGGGGACACTGAAGCTTTCTTT.

There are a few counts of this clonotype. The V call is TRBV7-9, the J call TRBJ2-7, with TRBD1 identical over 12 bases. Germline V gene data show CDR1 as SEHNR and CDR2 as FQNEAQ (reference sequence). The J segment lost 2 bases and the V segment lost 5 bases, leaving 4 bases of the junction unmatched. The CDR3 runs to 15 residues. The CDR3 region is CASSGRDRGPYEQYF. The CDR3 DNA reads TGTGCCAGCAGCGGGCGGGACAGGGGGCCCTACGAGCAGTACTTC.

This chain uses TRBV6-5 with TRBJ2-5, with D tentatively TRBD1 (6 bases). The CDR3 has 15 amino acids. V was pared by 3 bases and J by 5 bases, with 16 bases between. The germline CDR1 and CDR2 sequences are MNHEY and SVGAGI. This chain's CDR3 is CASSYGAGVGETQYF. The CDR3 bases are TGTGCCAGCAGTTATGGTGCAGGGGTAGGTGAGACCCAGTACTTC.

This clonotype has a handful of counts. The chain carries TRBV15 and TRBJ2-5; D unclear. The CDR3 has 15 amino acids. The V gene's germline CDR1 is LNHNV and CDR2 YYDKDF (reference sequence). V was shortened by 4 bases and J by 1 base, with 13 bases between the two germline ends. The CDR3 coding sequence is TGTGCCACCAGCACCCTACAACCTCCCCAAGAGACCCAGTACTTC. Its translation: CATSTLQPPQETQYF.

The sample holds many counts of this clonotype. The V and J genes are TRBV11-2 and TRBJ2-2; 8 positions match TRBD2. The CDR3 has 15 residues. Germline lookup yields CDR1 SGHAT and CDR2 FQNNGV. With V trimmed by 1 base and J by 6 bases, 4 bases remained unmatched. CDR3 DNA: TGTGCCAGCAGCTTAGTGCGGGAGGCGTCCGGGGAGCTGTTTTTT. Protein product: CASSLVREASGELFF.